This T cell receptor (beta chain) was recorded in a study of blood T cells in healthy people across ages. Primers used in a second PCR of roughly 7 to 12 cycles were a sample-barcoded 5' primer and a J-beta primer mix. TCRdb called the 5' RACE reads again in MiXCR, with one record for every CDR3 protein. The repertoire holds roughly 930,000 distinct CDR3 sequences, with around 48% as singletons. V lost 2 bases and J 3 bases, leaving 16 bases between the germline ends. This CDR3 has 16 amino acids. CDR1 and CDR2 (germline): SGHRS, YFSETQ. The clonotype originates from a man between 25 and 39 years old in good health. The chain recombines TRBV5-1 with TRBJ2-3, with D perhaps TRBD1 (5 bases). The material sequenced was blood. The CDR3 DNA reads TGCGCCAGCAGCTTACTGCTGGACACCCAAACAGATACGCAGTATTTT. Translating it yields CASSLLLDTQTDTQYF.